This is a list of T cell receptor beta chains from one sample in a study of identifying expanded T cells in peripheral blood. Assay: immunoSEQ multiplex PCR; the TCRdb copy retains only in-frame clones and omits some. The table shows 100,000 to 150,000 clones, with about 88% occurring only once. The sample taken for sequencing was blood. These receptors all come from a person aged 18-70 years in good health. CDR3s include the opening cysteine and the closing phenylalanine or tryptophan. The D gene is left open where the match is weak. Some rows mark clone size as missing; the rest say once, few, many or name a class of expanded clone.

len	abundance	d_gene	v_gene	j_gene	CDR3aa	CDR3nt
13	once	.	TRBV18	TRBJ1-1	CASSPRSEVEAFF	TGTGCCAGCTCACCACGCTCAGAAGTTGAAGCTTTCTTT
15	.	TRBD1	TRBV7-2	TRBJ1-2	CASSGRTGRGNGYTF	TGTGCCAGCAGCGGACGGACAGGGAGAGGTAATGGCTACACCTTC
13	.	.	TRBV18	TRBJ2-3	CASSPRESDTQYF	TGTGCCAGCTCACCGAGGGAATCAGATACGCAGTATTTT
14	few	.	TRBV11-2	TRBJ2-5	CASSLAGGQETQYF	TGTGCCAGCAGCTTAGCAGGTGGCCAAGAGACCCAGTACTTC
16	.	TRBD2	TRBV6-4	TRBJ2-3	CASSSLAGGGMNTQYF	TGTGCCAGCAGTTCCCTAGCGGGAGGGGGAATGAATACGCAGTATTTT
14	.	.	TRBV6-6	TRBJ2-7	CASSYSEGTYEQYF	TGTGCCAGCAGTTACTCGGAGGGAACCTACGAGCAGTACTTC
11	.	.	TRBV7-8	TRBJ2-7	CASSNVNEQYF	TGTGCCAGCAGTAACGTTAACGAGCAGTACTTC
14	.	TRBD1	TRBV10-2	TRBJ1-1	CASRAGQVNTEAFF	TGCGCCAGCAGGGCGGGACAGGTGAACACTGAAGCTTTCTTT
14	.	.	TRBV10-1	TRBJ2-7	CASSESVYPNEQYF	TGCGCCAGCAGTGAGAGCGTCTACCCTAACGAGCAGTACTTC
12	.	.	TRBV18	TRBJ2-1	CASSGGPDEQFF	TGTGCCAGCTCGGGGGGGCCAGATGAGCAGTTCTTC
16	.	.	TRBV4-2	TRBJ1-2	CASSQERNMMANGYTF	TGTGCCAGCAGCCAAGAGCGAAATATGATGGCCAATGGCTACACCTTC
13	.	.	TRBV7-2	TRBJ2-3	CASSSPGADTQYF	TGTGCCAGCAGCTCCCCCGGAGCAGATACGCAGTATTTT
14	once	TRBD2	TRBV28	TRBJ2-7	CASRSPSGRPEQYF	TGTGCCAGCAGGTCCCCTAGCGGGAGGCCCGAGCAGTACTTC
14	.	.	TRBV7-8	TRBJ2-7	CASSLESYSYEQYF	TGTGCCAGCAGCTTAGAAAGTTACTCCTACGAGCAGTACTTC
14	.	.	TRBV5-3	TRBJ1-1	CARSLTAWSTEAFF	TGTGCCAGAAGCTTGACAGCCTGGAGCACTGAAGCTTTCTTT
15	.	TRBD2	TRBV10-3	TRBJ2-1	CAISEDGGGRNEQFF	TGTGCCATCAGTGAGGACGGGGGGGGAAGAAATGAGCAGTTCTTC
13	once	.	TRBV19	TRBJ1-5	CASSINREGPQHF	TGTGCCAGTAGTATCAACAGGGAAGGGCCCCAGCATTTT
14	.	.	TRBV6-1	TRBJ1-4	CASRPQGRHEKLFF	TGTGCCAGCAGACCACAGGGTCGGCACGAAAAACTGTTTTTT
17	.	.	TRBV7-2	TRBJ2-7	CASTLRSGTPNFYEQYF	TGTGCCAGCACCCTACGGTCCGGGACTCCTAACTTCTACGAGCAGTACTTC
17	few	TRBD1	TRBV7-2	TRBJ1-1	CASSSRTGVTMNTEAFF	TGTGCCAGCAGCTCGAGGACAGGCGTCACGATGAACACTGAAGCTTTCTTT
14	.	.	TRBV5-1	TRBJ2-3	CASSLARGPDTQYF	TGCGCCAGCAGCTTGGCGCGGGGGCCAGATACGCAGTATTTT
16	.	.	TRBV27	TRBJ2-2	CASTGKENWNTGELFF	TGTGCCAGCACGGGGAAGGAAAACTGGAACACCGGGGAGCTGTTTTTT